One sample yielded the 23 T cell receptor beta chains listed below, sequenced in a study of OX40 agonist ivuxolimab in advanced cancers. Libraries were constructed by the immunoSEQ multiplex PCR assay. TCRdb carries this immuneACCESS record with in-frame sequences only. Its versions omit some clonotypes, under half of them owing to an unresolved V gene in the studies checked, with the rest unexplained. Present in this sample are around 72,000 clones, around 90% of which were seen just once. Approximately 2.6% of the sample is taken by the ten largest. The sequences come from CD4+ or CD8+ T cells sorted from blood, collected in a trial of the OX40 agonist ivuxolimab. The receptor set was obtained from an adult with an advanced solid tumor such as melanoma, head and neck, liver or kidney cancer.

Concerning this clone: Distinct nucleotide sequences in the sample also encode this CDR3. The chain joins TRBV5-6 to TRBJ2-5; 14 bases fit TRBD2. CDR1 is SGHDT, CDR2 YYEEEE, per germline. The CDR3 consists of 16 residues. The trim removed 4 bases at V and 2 bases at J, leaving 4 bases unmatched. CDR3 DNA: TGTGCCAGCAGCCTGCGGACTAGCGGGGGGCAAGAGACCCAGTACTTC. It is translated as CASSLRTSGGQETQYF. The full variable domain, its missing parts supplied by reference TRBV5-6 and TRBJ2-5, is DAGVTQSPTHLIKTRGQQVTLRCSPKSGHDTVSWYQQALGQGPQFIFQYYEEEERQRGNFPDRFSGHQFPNYSSELNVNALLLGDSALYLCASSLRTSGGQETQYFGPGTRLLVL.

This clone was detected a few times. The chain carries TRBV6-5 and TRBJ1-5, with unresolved D. Germline CDR1 reads MNHEY; CDR2 reads SVGAGI. V was trimmed by 4 bases and J by 3 bases, leaving 13 bases between them. This CDR3 has 15 amino acids. CDR3 region: CASSSSGYFNQPQHF. The CDR3 bases are TGTGCCAGCAGTTCGTCCGGATACTTCAATCAGCCCCAGCATTTT.

V gene TRBV19 combines with J gene TRBJ2-3; D uncertain. This CDR3 spans 15 amino acids. V lost 1 base and J 0 bases, leaving 8 bases between the germline ends. The germline V gene has CDR1 LNHDA and CDR2 SQIVND (reference sequence). CDR3 bases: TGTGCCAGTAGTATAGGGGTCCTTAGCACAGATACGCAGTATTTT. Translated: CASSIGVLSTDTQYF. Drawing the rest from reference TRBV19 and TRBJ2-3, the complete variable domain is DGGITQSPKYLFRKEGQNVTLSCEQNLNHDAMYWYRQDPGQGLRLIYYSQIVNDFQKGDIAEGYSVSREKKESFPLTVTSAQKNPTAFYLCASSIGVLSTDTQYFGPGTRLTVL.

This chain connects TRBV28 to TRBJ2-1, with TRBD2 identical over 9 bases. V lost 6 bases to trimming and J lost 5 bases; unmatched junction nucleotides: 11. Germline CDR1 and CDR2: MDHEN and SYDVKM. The CDR3 totals 16 residues. The CDR3 region is CASSQNLAGPNNEQFF. CDR3 bases: TGTGCCAGCAGCCAAAATCTAGCGGGGCCCAACAATGAGCAGTTCTTC.

V usage is TRBV5-1 and J usage is TRBJ2-1; 8 bases map to TRBD1. CDR3 length: 18 residues. V dropped 4 bases and J dropped 6; count of bases not matched to a gene: 18. Germline-derived CDR1 and CDR2 are SGHRS and YFSETQ. The DNA for the CDR3 is TGCGCCAGCAGCACAACCTCCAGGGGGCCCCGACCCACCAATGAGCAGTTCTTC. Amino acid sequence: CASSTTSRGPRPTNEQFF.

This clone was seen just once. The chain is built from TRBV7-3 and TRBJ2-1, with 8 bases aligning to TRBD2. CDR1 and CDR2 (germline): SGHTA, FQGTGA. The CDR3 is 14 amino acids. After removal of 10 bases from V and 5 bases from J, the junction contained 10 bases not matched to a gene. The CDR3 is CATRAGALDNEQFF. The CDR3 coding sequence is TGTGCCACTCGAGCGGGAGCCCTTGACAATGAGCAGTTCTTC.

The rearrangement uses TRBV28 and TRBJ2-2, with D perhaps assigned TRBD1 or TRBD2 (5 bases each). The germline V and J ends were trimmed by 5 bases and 16 bases, with 23 bases remaining between them. Germline CDR1 reads MDHEN; CDR2 reads SYDVKM. The CDR3 extends over 14 amino acids. Written as DNA, the CDR3 is TGTGCCAGCAGTCCCCAACCGGGACGAGGGTGGGGGTTTTTT. This codes for CASSPQPGRGWGFF.

The CDR3 spells CSVGDRGYQETQYF. For the CDR3, the DNA is TGCAGCGTTGGGGACCGGGGTTACCAAGAGACCCAGTACTTC. This sequence joins TRBV29-1 and TRBJ2-5; the D call may be TRBD1 or TRBD2 (5 bases each). The CDR3 length is 14 residues. Germline CDR1 SQVTM, CDR2 ANQGSEA. Trimming removed 4 bases from V and 0 bases from J, with 12 bases in between. The complete variable domain, with remaining parts taken from reference TRBV29-1 and TRBJ2-5, reads SAVISQKPSRDICQRGTSLTIQCQVDSQVTMMFWYRQQPGQSLTLIATANQGSEATYESGFVIDKFPISRPNLTFSTLTVSNMSPEDSSIYLCSVGDRGYQETQYFGPGTRLLVL.

The chain uses TRBV2 and TRBJ1-4, with 7 positions matching TRBD1. Trimming cost V 4 bases and J 8 bases; bases outside gene matches: 7. The CDR3 loop spans 14 amino acids. CDR1 SNHLY and CDR2 FYNNEI come from the germline V gene. Written as DNA, the CDR3 is TGTGCCAGCAGTGGGACAGGTCCGGGGGAAAAACTGTTTTTT. Translation: CASSGTGPGEKLFF. Together with reference TRBV2 and TRBJ1-4, the CDR3 gives the full variable domain: EPEVTQTPSHQVTQMGQEVILRCVPISNHLYFYWYRQILGQKVEFLVSFYNNEISEKSEIFDDQFSVERPDGSNFTLKIRSTKLEDSAMYFCASSGTGPGEKLFFGSGTQLSVL.

The chain carries TRBV7-3 and TRBJ2-2, with 10 bases lining up with TRBD2. Looked up from germline, CDR1 is SGHTA and CDR2 is FQGTGA. Trimming cost V 5 bases and J 4 bases; bases outside gene matches: 4. CDR3 length: 15 amino acids. DNA of the CDR3: TGTGCCAGCAGCGCCGGACTAGCGGTCACCGGGGAGCTGTTTTTT. This encodes CASSAGLAVTGELFF.

The rearrangement uses TRBV30 and TRBJ2-5; D gene ambiguous. Trimming removed 2 bases from V and 5 bases from J, with 12 bases in between. Germline values: CDR1 GTSNPN, CDR2 SVGIG (reference sequence). The length of the CDR3 is 13 residues. CDR3 residues: CAWSRWEGETQYF. In DNA, the CDR3 is TGTGCCTGGAGTCGGTGGGAAGGGGAGACCCAGTACTTC.

The rearrangement links TRBV5-6 to TRBJ1-6; unclear D gene. V lost 4 bases and J 8 bases, leaving 13 bases between the germline ends. The germline gives CDR1 SGHDT, CDR2 YYEEEE. The CDR3 is 14 residues long. The CDR3 DNA reads TGTGCCAGCAGCACCGGGGTGAGGGATTCACCCCTCCACTTT. It encodes CASSTGVRDSPLHF.

The genes are TRBV4-1 and TRBJ1-4, with D maybe TRBD1 (5 bases). With 0 bases removed from V and 12 bases from J, the gap between germline ends came to 17 bases. CDR3 length: 15 residues. Germline V lookup: CDR1 MGHRA, CDR2 YSYEKL. CDR3 coding DNA: TGCGCCAGCAGCCAAGAAGTAGGTCAGGGCCCCCAACTGTTTTTT. Translating gives CASSQEVGQGPQLFF.

The chain has TRBV28 and TRBJ1-6; 7 nucleotides agree with TRBD1. Germline V gene lookup returns CDR1 MDHEN and CDR2 SYDVKM. V lost 2 bases to trimming and J lost 10 bases; unmatched junction nucleotides: 5. The CDR3 loop spans 14 amino acids. CDR3 nucleotide sequence: TGTGCCAGCAGTTTAGTGCAGGGGGGGTCACCCCTCCACTTT. It specifies CASSLVQGGSPLHF.

This sequence joins TRBV2 and TRBJ1-6; the D gene is possibly TRBD1 (5 bases). Germline V CDR1 and CDR2: SNHLY, FYNNEI. The CDR3 is 18 amino acids. Trimming took 6 bases from V and 0 from J, leaving 18 bases between them. The DNA for the CDR3 is TGTGCCAGCAGGGAGGGTTCCGACAGCCACTCCTATAATTCACCCCTCCACTTT. It yields the protein CASREGSDSHSYNSPLHF. Variable domain in full (rest from reference TRBV2 and TRBJ1-6): EPEVTQTPSHQVTQMGQEVILRCVPISNHLYFYWYRQILGQKVEFLVSFYNNEISEKSEIFDDQFSVERPDGSNFTLKIRSTKLEDSAMYFCASREGSDSHSYNSPLHFGNGTRLTVT.

This sequence joins TRBV30 and TRBJ2-7; a weak D match, TRBD1 (6 bases). Looked up from germline, CDR1 is GTSNPN and CDR2 is SVGIG (reference sequence). Trimming took 5 bases from V and 3 from J, leaving 14 bases between them. This CDR3 is built from 13 residues. The CDR3 DNA reads TGTGCCTGGCTCCGGGCAGGGGACTACGAGCAGTACTTC. It translates to CAWLRAGDYEQYF.

This chain connects TRBV7-2 to TRBJ1-3; D remains unclear. The ends were cut back, 0 bases at V and 4 bases at J, with 7 bases in the middle. The CDR3 loop spans 14 amino acids. Germline assignment: CDR1 SGHTA and CDR2 FQGNSA. In DNA form, the CDR3 reads TGTGCCAGCAGCTTAGCTTATCTGGGAAACACCATATATTTT. Translating it yields CASSLAYLGNTIYF.

This CDR3 is CASSALVLREQFF. Here the CDR3 DNA reads TGTGCCAGCAGTGCCCTCGTCCTGAGGGAGCAGTTCTTC. V and J are TRBV6-6 and TRBJ2-1; D ambiguous. Germline lookup yields CDR1 MNHNY and CDR2 SVGAGI (reference sequence). V was pared by 5 bases and J by 10 bases, with 15 bases between. There are 13 residues in the CDR3.

The chain links TRBV5-1 to TRBJ2-7; 7 bases fit TRBD1. The CDR3 loop spans 15 amino acids. Germline assignment: CDR1 SGHRS and CDR2 YFSETQ. With V trimmed by 0 bases and J by 2 bases, 5 bases remained unmatched. Here the CDR3 reads CASSLGGQSAYEQYF. The CDR3 region has the DNA TGCGCCAGCAGCTTGGGGGGACAGTCAGCCTACGAGCAGTACTTC.

CDR3 loop: CASRRTDRLSGANVLTF. The CDR3 nucleotides read TGTGCCAGTCGGAGGACCGATCGTCTCTCTGGGGCCAACGTCCTGACTTTC. The chain joins TRBV19 to TRBJ2-6, with D possibly matching TRBD2 (5 bases). This CDR3 contains 17 residues. Trimming took 8 bases from V and 0 from J, leaving 17 bases between them. Germline V lookup: CDR1 LNHDA, CDR2 SQIVND (reference sequence).

The chain carries TRBV5-1 and TRBJ2-5; D remains unclear. The V end was cut by 0 bases, the J end by 5 bases, with 14 bases between. Germline V gives CDR1 SGHRS, CDR2 YFSETQ. This CDR3 region has 15 residues. CDR3 residues: CASSLGGRPRETQYF. CDR3 DNA: TGCGCCAGCAGCTTGGGTGGCAGGCCGAGGGAGACCCAGTACTTC.

The CDR3 protein is CASSLSGGGPTDTQYF. The CDR3 DNA follows: TGCGCCAGCAGCTTGAGTGGCGGGGGGCCCACAGATACGCAGTATTTT. The rearrangement links TRBV5-1 to TRBJ2-3; 8 positions agree with TRBD2. The length of the CDR3 is 16 residues. V gave up 1 base and J gave up 2 bases; unmatched junction bases: 6. Germline CDR1 and CDR2: SGHRS and YFSETQ.

This chain connects TRBV5-6 to TRBJ1-1; no reliable D call. CDR3 length equals 13 residues. In germline, CDR1 is SGHDT, CDR2 YYEEEE. The V end lost 3 bases, the J end lost 1 base, and 7 bases lay between the germline ends. The CDR3 here is CASSSGWNTEAFF. The CDR3 nucleotides read TGTGCCAGCAGCTCGGGATGGAACACTGAAGCTTTCTTT.